This TCR beta chain is from a study of T cell repertoires and HLA-DP antigens. Across the study: Donor ages ranged from 18-to-29 to 60-to-69; a couple of men, one woman. Sorted CD137+CD4+ samples averaged around 200 ng DNA; pre-culture CD4+ samples, 1,000 to 1,500 ng.

Germline V gene data show CDR1 as KGHSH and CDR2 as LQKENI. The CDR3 is 14 residues long. Trimming left V 3 bases short and J 2 bases short, with 10 bases between. As for this clone: Its antigen is as yet unknown.

This table comes from immunoSEQ multiplex PCR, and its TCRdb copy is limited to in-frame clones, with some not included. The table lists some 110,000 clones, nearly 95% of them singletons. CD4+ T cells, purified by negative selection, averaged roughly 98% purity. Untouched CD4+ T cells were bead-isolated from PBMC at 95% to 98% purity. The rearrangement links TRBV18 to TRBJ2-5, with a tentative D call TRBD1 (5 bases). This TCR was recovered from a woman between 18 and 30 years old in good health and CMV-seronegative. Sequencing was done on a sample of CD4+ T cells from PBMCs. CDR3 sequence reads: CASSPKTVQETQYF. The CDR3 DNA reads TGTGCCAGCTCACCTAAGACAGTTCAAGAGACCCAGTACTTC.